The source of this T cell receptor (beta chain) is a study of T cells in Graves' hyperthyroidism and ophthalmopathy. Study background: The authors collected peripheral blood at initial diagnosis, before any treatment.

Study-wide results and limits: Using 13 V-J features, a model discriminated ophthalmopathy from stable hyperthyroidism. Also found in blood were most expanded thyroid clonotypes above 0.001.

This clonotype was seen at least ten times. Its antigen is currently unknown. Amplification targeted TCR beta CDR3 regions from RNA transcripts. TCR CDR3 regions were first amplified by RT-PCR with HTBI primers. From the multiplex PCR reads, TCRdb called clonotypes with MiXCR, one entry per CDR3 protein. The sample shows about 400,000 distinct CDR3 sequences, 15% to 18% of them seen only once. Trimming left V 1 base short and J 3 bases short, with 6 bases between. Germline CDR1 is SGHAT and CDR2 is FQNNGV. This CDR3 comprises 13 residues. This receptor was obtained from a woman aged 18-29 years with Graves' hyperthyroidism. The sample was blood. The V gene is TRBV11-2, the J gene TRBJ2-5; D remains unclear. This CDR3 reads CASSLGSKETQYF. The CDR3 bases are TGTGCCAGCAGCTTAGGTAGCAAAGAGACCCAGTACTTC.